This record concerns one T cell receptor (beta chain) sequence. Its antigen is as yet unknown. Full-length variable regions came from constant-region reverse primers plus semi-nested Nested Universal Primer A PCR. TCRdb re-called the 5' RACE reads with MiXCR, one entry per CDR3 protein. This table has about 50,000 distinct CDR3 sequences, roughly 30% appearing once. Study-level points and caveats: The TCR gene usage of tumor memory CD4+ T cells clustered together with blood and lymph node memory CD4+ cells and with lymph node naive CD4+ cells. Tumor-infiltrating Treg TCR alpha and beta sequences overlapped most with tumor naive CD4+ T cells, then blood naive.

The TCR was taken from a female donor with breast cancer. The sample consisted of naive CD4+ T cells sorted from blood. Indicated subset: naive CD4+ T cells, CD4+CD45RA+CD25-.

CDR3 nucleotides: TGCGCCAGCAGCTTACAACAGGGGGGCACTGAAGCTTTCTTT. It specifies CASSLQQGGTEAFF. The chain joins TRBV5-1 to TRBJ1-1; TRBD1 aligns across 8 bases. CDR1 is SGHRS, CDR2 YFSETQ, per germline. The V segment lost 2 bases and the J segment 4 bases; nucleotides outside the gene matches: 4. This CDR3 is 14 amino acids long.